A single T cell receptor beta chain is shown here with its context. Authors' methods: Quantification of nucleated cells was approximated via reference gene primer amplification. TCRdb's table, derived via immunoSEQ multiplex PCR, lists solely in-frame clones and lacks some. V and J calls and clone size are as listed in that table; D and trimming were resolved from the DNA. In the table there are roughly 86,000 clones, roughly 75% of which are singletons. The sample is drawn from a study of blood T cell repertoires in COVID-19. Study as a whole: Italy, Spain and the United States were the sources of the convalescent and acute COVID-19 samples. T cells, B-cell-depleted T cells, or PBMCs supplied cDNA or gDNA.

Germline assignment: CDR1 SGHNT and CDR2 YENEEA. This CDR3 region has 17 residues. The ends were cut back, 5 bases at V and 6 bases at J, with 26 bases in the middle. This clonotype originated in a man aged 50-60 years who had recovered from COVID-19. The sequencing sample was made of peripheral blood. V and J are TRBV11-3 and TRBJ2-7; possibly TRBD1 for D (5 bases). DNA for the CDR3: TGTGCCAGCAGCCAGTACCTAGGGGCCCCCCGGCTTTGCGAGCAGTACTTC. As protein: CASSQYLGAPRLCEQYF.